This T cell receptor beta chain was sequenced in a study of T cells after yellow fever vaccination. Study as a whole: The authors prepared low-cell-number fractions using SMART-Seq v4 Ultra Low Input. Points from the study as a whole: Post-booster samples contained most primary-vaccination clones (just under 98% CD4, approximately 88% CD8).

The V gene lost 3 bases and the J gene lost 4 bases, with 10 bases spanning the gap. This CDR3 region has 13 residues. Germline assignment: CDR1 PRHDT and CDR2 FYEKMQ (reference sequence). This clonotype has ten or more counts. Its target is unknown. TCRdb passed the 5' RACE reads through MiXCR, listing each CDR3 protein once. The sample has 140,000 to 150,000 distinct CDR3 sequences; approximately 6.6% are singletons. This clonotype was obtained from a man aged 25-45 years who received the YFV17D yellow fever vaccine. The source was CD4+ T cells sorted from PBMCs, collected 10 days after the yellow fever booster vaccination. The gene calls are TRBV13 and TRBJ2-7, with D possibly being TRBD1 (6 bases). The DNA of the CDR3 is TGTGCCAGCAGCTTCAACAGGGCGTACGAGCAGTACTTC. This gives the protein CASSFNRAYEQYF.